These 22 T cell receptor beta chains came from one sample sequenced in a study of blood T cell repertoires in COVID-19. The method was immunoSEQ multiplex PCR; TCRdb's version includes in-frame clones alone and lacks a portion of them. Seen here are nearly 45,000 clones, approximately 80% observed once, and the top ten hold 19%. Sequences were obtained from peripheral blood. The receptors stem from a man between 65 and 79 years old with acute or convalescent COVID-19.

This chain links TRBV4-1 with TRBJ1-4; D gene uncertain. The CDR3 length is 14 residues. Germline CDR1 and CDR2: MGHRA and YSYEKL. Trimming removed 2 bases at V and 7 bases at J, with 11 bases between. This chain's CDR3 is CASSQIFSGEKLFF. CDR3 nucleotide sequence: TGCGCCAGCAGCCAAATATTTTCAGGTGAAAAACTGTTTTTT.

The J gene is TRBJ2-5, the V gene TRBV7-3; 10 positions match TRBD2. Per the germline V gene, CDR1 is SGHTA and CDR2 is FQGTGA. J was trimmed by 5 bases and V by 2 bases; bases with no gene match: 5. The CDR3 runs 15 residues. In DNA form, the CDR3 reads TGTGCCAGCAGCTTACAGCGGGGGGGCCGGGAGACCCAGTACTTC. Amino acids: CASSLQRGGRETQYF. Together with reference TRBV7-3 and TRBJ2-5, the CDR3 gives the full variable domain: GAGVSQTPSNKVTEKGKYVELRCDPISGHTALYWYRQSLGQGPEFLIYFQGTGAADDSGLPNDRFFAVRPEGSVSTLKIQRTERGDSAVYLCASSLQRGGRETQYFGPGTRLLVL.

J is TRBJ1-2 and V is TRBV28; 7 nucleotides match TRBD1. V was pared by 5 bases and J by 2 bases, with 8 bases of the junction left unmatched. From germline, CDR1 is MDHEN and CDR2 SYDVKM. The CDR3 covers 15 residues. CDR3 loop: CASSKPGTANYGYTF. CDR3 in DNA: TGTGCCAGCAGTAAACCTGGGACAGCAAACTATGGCTACACCTTC.

The J gene is TRBJ1-5, the V gene TRBV7-5; TRBD1 is the table's D call, not checked against the DNA. TRBV7-5 is assigned pseudogene status. This CDR3 is built from 18 residues. CDR3 protein: CARSKRTLPRFWNQPQHF. In nucleotides, the CDR3 is TGTGCCAGAAGCAAACGGACACTCCCTAGATTCTGGAATCAGCCCCAGCATTTT.

This clone was picked up one time. The chain joins TRBV2 to TRBJ1-5; tentative D call: TRBD1 (6 bases). V gave up 6 bases and J gave up 6 bases, with 15 bases separating them. Germline assignment: CDR1 SNHLY and CDR2 FYNNEI. This CDR3 comprises 14 residues. The CDR3 reads CASSHGDIFQPQHF. CDR3 bases: TGTGCCAGCAGCCACGGGGACATATTTCAGCCCCAGCATTTT.

The chain employs TRBV19 and TRBJ1-2; D perhaps matches TRBD1 (5 bases). From germline, CDR1 is LNHDA and CDR2 SQIVND (reference sequence). This CDR3 is 12 amino acids long. V lost 3 bases to trimming and J lost 7 bases, with 9 bases between them. CDR3 region: CASSISGSGYTF. For the CDR3, the DNA is TGTGCCAGTAGTATTTCAGGGTCTGGCTACACCTTC.

V usage is TRBV7-5 and J usage is TRBJ2-7; the table's D gene call, TRBD1, was not cross checked with the DNA. TRBV7-5 has pseudogene status. This CDR3 spans 16 amino acids. CDR3 amino acids: CVRSPRQATSGYEQYF. The CDR3 bases are TGTGTCAGAAGCCCGCGACAGGCCACATCGGGGTACGAGCAGTACTTC.

V is TRBV10-3 and J is TRBJ1-1, with 7 bases identical to TRBD1. Trimming cost V 6 bases and J 1 base; bases outside gene matches: 2. The CDR3 spans 13 residues. The germline gives CDR1 ENHRY, CDR2 SYGVKD. CDR3 DNA: TGTGCCATCAGCCGGACAGGGAACACTGAAGCTTTCTTT. This codes for CAISRTGNTEAFF.

The chain has TRBV9 and TRBJ2-3, with 7 bases matching TRBD1. V trimming: 3 bases; J trimming: 0 bases; junction bases outside the gene matches: 7. In germline, CDR1 is SGDLS, CDR2 YYNGEE. This CDR3 is 16 amino acids long. The CDR3 loop is CASSAHRGGSTDTQYF. CDR3 DNA: TGTGCCAGCAGCGCGCACAGGGGCGGTAGCACAGATACGCAGTATTTT. The full variable domain, completed using reference TRBV9 and TRBJ2-3, is DSGVTQTPKHLITATGQRVTLRCSPRSGDLSVYWYQQSLDQGLQFLIQYYNGEERAKGNILERFSAQQFPDLHSELNLSSLELGDSALYFCASSAHRGGSTDTQYFGPGTRLTVL.

The DNA for the CDR3 is TGCGCCAGCAGCCAGGGACAGGGCCGCTCACCCCTCCACTTT. Translating gives CASSQGQGRSPLHF. This chain links TRBV5-1 with TRBJ1-6; 9 bases line up with TRBD1. CDR3 length equals 14 residues. The germline V gene encodes CDR1 SGHRS and CDR2 YFSETQ. J was trimmed by 10 bases and V by 4 bases; bases with no gene match: 6. Supplemented by reference TRBV5-1 and TRBJ1-6, the full variable domain reads KAGVTQTPRYLIKTRGQQVTLSCSPISGHRSVSWYQQTPGQGLQFLFEYFSETQRNKGNFPGRFSGRQFSNSRSEMNVSTLELGDSALYLCASSQGQGRSPLHFGNGTRLTVT.

This chain uses TRBV29-1 with TRBJ2-3; tentatively, D is TRBD2 (5 bases). V gave up 4 bases and J gave up 6 bases, with 11 bases separating them. The germline gives CDR1 SQVTM, CDR2 ANQGSEA. There are 12 residues in the CDR3. The CDR3 sequence: CSVVSRGDTQYF. The CDR3 DNA reads as TGCAGCGTTGTCTCGAGAGGGGATACGCAGTATTTT.

The chain uses TRBV7-6 and TRBJ2-1; 8 bases line up with TRBD2. The germline gives CDR1 SGHVS, CDR2 FNYEAQ. The V and J ends lost 1 base and 2 bases, in that order; junction bases with no gene match: 1. The CDR3 spans 15 residues. CDR3 bases: TGTGCCAGCAGCTTAGGACTAGCGACCTACAATGAGCAGTTCTTC. Translated, it gives CASSLGLATYNEQFF.

The chain recombines TRBV7-8 with TRBJ1-1; 7 positions match TRBD1. CDR3 length: 15 residues. The germline gives CDR1 SGHVS, CDR2 FQNEAQ. The V gene end was trimmed by 0 bases and the J gene end by 7 bases; junction bases not matched to a gene: 8. The CDR3 bases are TGTGCCAGCAGCTTAGCCGAGACAGGGAGTATTGAAGCTTTCTTT. Translation gives CASSLAETGSIEAFF.

The CDR3 here is CASSPSLLAARSGNEQFF. CDR3 in DNA: TGTGCCAGCTCACCATCGCTTCTAGCGGCCCGGTCGGGAAATGAGCAGTTCTTC. The chain recombines TRBV18 with TRBJ2-1, with 7 bases lining up with TRBD2. The germline CDR1 and CDR2 sequences are KGHSH and LQKENI. The CDR3 consists of 18 residues. Trimming took 2 bases from V and 7 from J; bases not matched to a gene: 17.

This clone occurred once. The gene calls are TRBV6-5 and TRBJ2-3; D gene ambiguous. Between the trimmed V and J ends, which lost 7 bases and 2 bases, there was a span of 16 bases. Germline lookup yields CDR1 MNHEY and CDR2 SVGAGI. This CDR3 is 15 amino acids long. In DNA, the CDR3 is TGTGCCAGCACCCCACCTGGGCTCGCCACAGATACGCAGTATTTT. Translating it yields CASTPPGLATDTQYF.

As concerns this clone: Relative to the germline gene, one junction end is altered; a read error may explain this. The chain couples TRBV2 to TRBJ1-4, with a tentative D call TRBD1 (6 bases). Germline lookup yields CDR1 SNHLY and CDR2 FYNNEI. CDR3 length: 14 residues. DNA of the CDR3: TGTGCCAGCAGCGAAGTGGGGGCAGGGGAAAAACTGTTTTTT. It codes for CASSEVGAGEKLFF.

The rearrangement uses TRBV2 and TRBJ1-2, with TRBD1 matching 8 bases. The V segment lost 6 bases and the J segment 7 bases; nucleotides outside the gene matches: 10. This CDR3 is 14 amino acids long. Germline values: CDR1 SNHLY, CDR2 FYNNEI. CDR3 amino acids: CASRPGTGVSGYTF. DNA of the CDR3: TGTGCCAGCAGACCCGGGACAGGAGTATCTGGCTACACCTTC. Drawing the rest from reference TRBV2 and TRBJ1-2, the complete variable domain is EPEVTQTPSHQVTQMGQEVILRCVPISNHLYFYWYRQILGQKVEFLVSFYNNEISEKSEIFDDQFSVERPDGSNFTLKIRSTKLEDSAMYFCASRPGTGVSGYTFGSGTRLTVV.

This rearrangement joins TRBV9 to TRBJ2-5, with TRBD2 matching over 7 bases. The CDR3 has 14 amino acids. CDR1 is SGDLS, CDR2 YYNGEE, per germline. V was clipped by 4 bases and J by 0 bases; unmatched bases: 3. CDR3 sequence: CASSPGGYQETQYF. In DNA form, the CDR3 reads TGTGCCAGCAGCCCCGGGGGGTACCAAGAGACCCAGTACTTC.

The chain has TRBV7-2 and TRBJ2-4, with 9 positions matching TRBD2. V gave up 0 bases and J gave up 1 base; unmatched junction bases: 4. The V gene's germline CDR1 is SGHTA and CDR2 FQGNSA. There are 17 residues in the CDR3. CDR3 in DNA: TGTGCCAGCAGCTTAGCCGGAAGCGGGGGGGCCAAAAACATTCAGTACTTC. The encoded protein is CASSLAGSGGAKNIQYF.

The V gene is TRBV29-1, the J gene TRBJ1-1; 8 positions agree with TRBD1. Trimming took 4 bases from V and 5 from J; bases not matched to a gene: 6. Germline CDR1 is SQVTM and CDR2 is ANQGSEA. The CDR3 is 13 amino acids. CDR3 loop: CSVAQGGGTEAFF. Here the CDR3 DNA reads TGCAGCGTTGCACAGGGGGGAGGGACTGAAGCTTTCTTT.

The CDR3 loop reads CASSQAVVLSGNTIYF. The CDR3 nucleotides read TGTGCCAGCAGCCAAGCCGTCGTTTTGTCTGGAAACACCATATATTTT. V gene TRBV3-1 (or the pseudogene TRBV3-2) combines with J gene TRBJ1-3; D gene unclear. This CDR3 is built from 16 residues. Trimming shortened V by 1 base and J by 1 base, and 11 bases separated the two germline ends. CDR1 and CDR2 from the germline V gene are LGHDT and YNNKEL (reference sequence).

The chain uses TRBV7-2 and TRBJ2-1; D might be TRBD1 (6 bases). V was shortened by 3 bases and J by 0 bases, with 9 bases between the two germline ends. The germline V gene encodes CDR1 SGHTA and CDR2 FQGNSA. CDR3 length: 15 residues. As DNA, the CDR3 is TGTGCCAGCAGCTTCAGGGGAAACTCCTACAATGAGCAGTTCTTC. Translated: CASSFRGNSYNEQFF.